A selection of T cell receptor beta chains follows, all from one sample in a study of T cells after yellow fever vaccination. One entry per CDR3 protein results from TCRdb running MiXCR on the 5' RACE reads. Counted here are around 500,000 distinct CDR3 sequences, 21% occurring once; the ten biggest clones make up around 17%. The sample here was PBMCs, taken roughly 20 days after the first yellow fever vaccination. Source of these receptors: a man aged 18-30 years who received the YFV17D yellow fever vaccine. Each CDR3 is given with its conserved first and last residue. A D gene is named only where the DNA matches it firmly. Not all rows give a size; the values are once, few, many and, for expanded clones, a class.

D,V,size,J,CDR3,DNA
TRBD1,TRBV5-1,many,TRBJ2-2,CASSFSGQDTGELFF,TGCGCCAGCAGCTTCTCGGGACAGGACACCGGGGAGCTGTTTTTT
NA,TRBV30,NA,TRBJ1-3,CAWKGGSGNTIYF,TGTGCCTGGAAGGGTGGGTCTGGAAACACCATATATTTT
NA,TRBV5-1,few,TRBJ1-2,CASSLGLEGSYGYTF,TGCGCCAGCAGCTTGGGTCTTGAAGGGAGCTATGGCTACACCTTC
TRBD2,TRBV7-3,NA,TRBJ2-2,CASSLRGGPPELFF,TGTGCCAGCAGCTTGCGGGGGGGCCCGCCGGAGCTGTTTTTT
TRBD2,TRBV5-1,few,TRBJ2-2,CASSLRLAGGSGELFF,TGCGCCAGCAGCCTCCGATTAGCGGGGGGGTCCGGGGAGCTGTTTTTT
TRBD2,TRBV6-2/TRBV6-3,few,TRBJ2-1,CASSGTSGRQYNEQFF,TGTGCCAGCAGTGGGACTAGCGGGCGGCAGTACAATGAGCAGTTCTTC
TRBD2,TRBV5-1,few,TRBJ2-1,CASSPTSGGARNEQFF,TGCGCCAGCAGCCCTACTAGCGGGGGGGCCCGCAATGAGCAGTTCTTC
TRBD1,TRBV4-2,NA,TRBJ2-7,CASSQPTGVGSYEQYF,TGTGCCAGCAGCCAGCCTACAGGGGTTGGCTCCTACGAGCAGTACTTC
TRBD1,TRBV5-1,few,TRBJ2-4,CASSVGDRAKNIQYF,TGCGCCAGCAGCGTGGGGGACAGGGCTAAAAACATTCAGTACTTC
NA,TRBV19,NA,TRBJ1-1,CASSAGWTEAFF,TGTGCCAGTAGTGCCGGGTGGACTGAAGCTTTCTTT
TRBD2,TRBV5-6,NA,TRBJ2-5,CASSHPLAGGTQYF,TGTGCCAGCAGCCATCCCCTAGCGGGAGGGACCCAGTACTTC
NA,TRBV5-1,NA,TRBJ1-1,CASSYGPLRWDTEAFF,TGCGCCAGCAGCTACGGGCCTCTCAGGTGGGACACTGAAGCTTTCTTT
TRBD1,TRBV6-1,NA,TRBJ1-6,CASSTDRGGNSPLHF,TGTGCCAGCAGCACCGACAGGGGGGGGAATTCACCCCTCCACTTT
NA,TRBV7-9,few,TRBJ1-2,CASSRTRATTNYGYTF,TGTGCCAGCAGCAGGACGAGGGCCACAACTAACTATGGCTACACCTTC
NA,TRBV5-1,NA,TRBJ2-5,CASSLWATEETQYF,TGCGCCAGCAGCTTGTGGGCCACAGAAGAGACCCAGTACTTC
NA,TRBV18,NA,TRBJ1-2,CASSPVGAGTIYGYTF,TGTGCCAGCTCACCGGTCGGCGCGGGGACGATCTATGGCTACACCTTC
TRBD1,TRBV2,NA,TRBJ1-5,CASSEIGQGSYQPQHF,TGTGCCAGCAGTGAAATTGGACAGGGGTCTTATCAGCCCCAGCATTTT
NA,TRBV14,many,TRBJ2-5,CASSQSRETQYF,TGTGCCAGCAGCCAATCCAGGGAGACCCAGTACTTC
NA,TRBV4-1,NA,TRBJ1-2,CASSQVGTPEGGYTF,TGCGCCAGCAGCCAAGTGGGGACCCCCGAGGGCGGCTACACCTTC
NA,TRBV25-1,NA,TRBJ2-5,CASSEVLVETQYF,TGTGCCAGCAGTGAAGTCCTGGTGGAGACCCAGTACTTC
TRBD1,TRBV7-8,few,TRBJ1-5,CASSLLPGQGHQPQHF,TGTGCCAGCAGCCTTCTCCCGGGACAGGGGCATCAGCCCCAGCATTTT
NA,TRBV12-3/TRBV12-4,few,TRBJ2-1,CASSFGGRSYNEQFF,TGTGCCAGCAGTTTCGGGGGCAGGTCCTACAATGAGCAGTTCTTC
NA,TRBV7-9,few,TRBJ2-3,CASSPVAADTQYF,TGTGCCAGCAGCCCCGTTGCAGCAGATACGCAGTATTTT
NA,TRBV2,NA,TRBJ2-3,CASSERRGSTDTQYF,TGTGCCAGCAGTGAACGGCGGGGAAGCACAGATACGCAGTATTTT
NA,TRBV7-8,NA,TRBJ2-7,CASSRGETGIEQYF,TGTGCCAGCAGCAGAGGTGAAACAGGGATTGAGCAGTACTTC
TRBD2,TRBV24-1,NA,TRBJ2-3,CATSDPYSGGVTDTQYF,TGTGCCACCAGTGATCCTTATAGCGGGGGGGTCACAGATACGCAGTATTTT
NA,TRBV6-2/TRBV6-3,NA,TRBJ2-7,CASSPHIYEQYF,TGTGCCAGCAGCCCTCACATCTACGAGCAGTACTTC
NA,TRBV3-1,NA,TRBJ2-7,CASSQAQGSTEQYF,TGTGCCAGCAGCCAAGCACAGGGAAGCACCGAGCAGTACTTC
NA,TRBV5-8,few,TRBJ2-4,CASSGKEDIQYF,TGTGCCAGCAGCGGAAAGGAGGACATTCAGTACTTC
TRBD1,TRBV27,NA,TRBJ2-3,CASSPRTGYTDTQYF,TGTGCCAGCAGTCCCCGGACAGGTTACACAGATACGCAGTATTTT
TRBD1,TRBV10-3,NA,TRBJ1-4,CAISERGQGADEKLFF,TGTGCCATCAGTGAGCGGGGTCAGGGGGCAGATGAAAAACTGTTTTTT
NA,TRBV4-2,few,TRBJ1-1,CASSRIGVPVPEAFF,TGTGCCAGCAGCCGTATTGGCGTCCCAGTCCCTGAAGCTTTCTTT
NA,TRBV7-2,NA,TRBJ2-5,CASSLGLSQETQYF,TGTGCCAGCAGCTTAGGTCTCAGCCAAGAGACCCAGTACTTC
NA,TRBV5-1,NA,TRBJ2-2,CASSFPGLKEAGELFF,TGCGCCAGCAGCTTCCCAGGTCTAAAAGAAGCCGGGGAGCTGTTTTTT
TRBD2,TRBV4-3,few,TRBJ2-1,CASSHGLAGTIGNEQFF,TGCGCCAGCAGCCATGGTTTAGCGGGGACGATAGGAAATGAGCAGTTCTTC
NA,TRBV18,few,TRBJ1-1,CASSPDVNTEAFF,TGTGCCAGCTCACCGGACGTTAACACTGAAGCTTTCTTT
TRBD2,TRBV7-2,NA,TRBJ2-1,CASSLPPSGETYNEQFF,TGTGCCAGCAGCTTACCCCCTAGCGGGGAAACCTACAATGAGCAGTTCTTC
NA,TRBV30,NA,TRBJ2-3,CAWSGTDTQYF,TGTGCCTGGAGTGGGACAGATACGCAGTATTTT
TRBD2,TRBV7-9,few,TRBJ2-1,CASSRSGGRYNEQFF,TGTGCCAGCAGCCGAAGCGGGGGCCGCTACAATGAGCAGTTCTTC
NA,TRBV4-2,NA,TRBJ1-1,CASSPEQGVNTEAFF,TGTGCCAGCAGCCCAGAACAGGGTGTGAACACTGAAGCTTTCTTT
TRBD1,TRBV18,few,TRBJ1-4,CASSPGTDIEKLFF,TGTGCCAGCTCACCAGGGACAGATATTGAAAAACTGTTTTTT
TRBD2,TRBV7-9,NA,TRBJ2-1,CASSGEVGGTSYNEQFF,TGTGCCAGCAGCGGCGAGGTCGGGGGGACTTCCTACAATGAGCAGTTCTTC
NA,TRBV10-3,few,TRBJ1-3,CAIRTLGRDSGNTIYF,TGTGCCATCAGGACCTTAGGACGTGACTCTGGAAACACCATATATTTT
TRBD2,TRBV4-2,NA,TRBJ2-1,CASSQVKAGGYNEQFF,TGTGCCAGCAGCCAAGTGAAAGCGGGGGGTTACAATGAGCAGTTCTTC
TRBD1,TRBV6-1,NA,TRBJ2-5,CASRPDRAVETQYF,TGTGCCAGCAGACCCGACAGGGCTGTAGAGACCCAGTACTTC
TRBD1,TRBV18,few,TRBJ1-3,CASSPISGQGSGNTIYF,TGTGCCAGCTCACCAATTTCGGGACAGGGGTCCGGAAACACCATATATTTT
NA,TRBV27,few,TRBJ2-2,CASRNTANTGELFF,TGTGCCAGCAGAAACACCGCGAACACCGGGGAGCTGTTTTTT
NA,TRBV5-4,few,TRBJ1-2,CASSPAVGDGWGYTF,TGTGCCAGCAGCCCCGCGGTCGGGGACGGTTGGGGCTACACCTTC
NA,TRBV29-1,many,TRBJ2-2,CSVEDPFNGGTVSTGELFF,TGCAGCGTTGAAGATCCATTTAACGGAGGGACAGTAAGCACCGGGGAGCTGTTTTTT